The rows below give T cell receptor beta chains drawn from one sample of a study of response to subunit inactivated influenza vaccine. A single record per CDR3 protein comes from TCRdb applying MiXCR to the RT-PCR reads. The sample shows roughly 700,000 distinct CDR3 sequences, 15% to 18% of them seen only once. This sample comprised PBMCs from blood, obtained 12 days after vaccination. The receptors stem from a man aged 45-65 years who received an inactivated influenza vaccine. Each CDR3 is given with its conserved first and last residue. Fields, in order: CDR3 DNA, CDR3 protein, V gene, clone size, D gene, J gene. A D gene is named only where the DNA matches it firmly. A row's size may be missing; if present it is once, few, many or a size class.

cdr3_nt: TGTGCCAGCAGCGTAAACTCTGGAAACACCATATATTTT
cdr3_aa: CASSVNSGNTIYF
v_call: TRBV7-2
clone_size: few
d_call: NA
j_call: TRBJ1-3

cdr3_nt: TGTGCCACCAGTGACCCACTACACAATGAGCAGTTCTTC
cdr3_aa: CATSDPLHNEQFF
v_call: TRBV24-1
clone_size: NA
d_call: NA
j_call: TRBJ2-1

cdr3_nt: TGTGCCACCAGTGACGACGGGGAGCTGTTTTTT
cdr3_aa: CATSDDGELFF
v_call: TRBV24-1
clone_size: NA
d_call: NA
j_call: TRBJ2-2

cdr3_nt: TGCAGTGCTACTCAGACTACCACAGATACGCAGTATTTT
cdr3_aa: CSATQTTTDTQYF
v_call: TRBV20-1
clone_size: few
d_call: NA
j_call: TRBJ2-3

cdr3_nt: TGTGCCAGCAGTCTTCGACAGATTGCCTCACCCCTCCACTTT
cdr3_aa: CASSLRQIASPLHF
v_call: TRBV12-3/TRBV12-4
clone_size: many
d_call: NA
j_call: TRBJ1-6

cdr3_nt: TGTGCCAGCAGTTTAGGGGCGTGGGGGGGCGATGAGCAGTTCTTC
cdr3_aa: CASSLGAWGGDEQFF
v_call: TRBV12-3/TRBV12-4
clone_size: NA
d_call: NA
j_call: TRBJ2-1

cdr3_nt: TGCGCCAGCAGCTACCGACAGGGAGGGGCTAACTATGGCTACACCTTC
cdr3_aa: CASSYRQGGANYGYTF
v_call: TRBV5-1
clone_size: NA
d_call: TRBD1
j_call: TRBJ1-2

cdr3_nt: TGTGCCAGCAGCTCCCTAACAGAACGAACCGACAATGAGCAGTTCTTC
cdr3_aa: CASSSLTERTDNEQFF
v_call: TRBV13
clone_size: NA
d_call: NA
j_call: TRBJ2-1

cdr3_nt: TGTGCCACCAGCAGAGATTTAGCCTACGAGCAGTACTTC
cdr3_aa: CATSRDLAYEQYF
v_call: TRBV15
clone_size: few
d_call: NA
j_call: TRBJ2-7

cdr3_nt: TGTGCCACCAGCAGAGATTTACTAGCGGGAGTCCCAGATACGCAGTATTTT
cdr3_aa: CATSRDLLAGVPDTQYF
v_call: TRBV15
clone_size: NA
d_call: TRBD2
j_call: TRBJ2-3

cdr3_nt: TGCGCCAGCAGCTTAGCGGGGAAGGAAGAGACCCAGTACTTC
cdr3_aa: CASSLAGKEETQYF
v_call: TRBV5-1
clone_size: few
d_call: TRBD2
j_call: TRBJ2-5